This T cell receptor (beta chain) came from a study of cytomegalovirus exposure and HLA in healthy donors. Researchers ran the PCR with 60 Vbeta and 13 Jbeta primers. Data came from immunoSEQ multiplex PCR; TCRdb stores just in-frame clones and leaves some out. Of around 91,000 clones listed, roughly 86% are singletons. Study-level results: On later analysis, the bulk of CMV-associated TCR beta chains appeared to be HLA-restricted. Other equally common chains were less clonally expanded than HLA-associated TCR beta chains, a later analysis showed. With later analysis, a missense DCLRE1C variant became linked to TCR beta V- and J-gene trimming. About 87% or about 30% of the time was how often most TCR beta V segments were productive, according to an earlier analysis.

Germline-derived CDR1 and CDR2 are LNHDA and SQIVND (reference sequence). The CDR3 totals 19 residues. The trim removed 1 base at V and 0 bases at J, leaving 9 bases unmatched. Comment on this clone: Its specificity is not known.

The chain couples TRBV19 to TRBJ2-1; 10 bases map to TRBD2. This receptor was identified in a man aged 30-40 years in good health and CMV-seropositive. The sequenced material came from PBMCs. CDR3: CASSIVGLAAISSYNEQFF. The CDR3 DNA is TGTGCCAGTAGTATAGTCGGACTAGCGGCGATCAGCTCCTACAATGAGCAGTTCTTC.